The 9 T cell receptor beta chains given below trace back to one sample, sequenced in a study of shared clonotypes between healthy human individuals. Profiled with immunoSEQ multiplex PCR; TCRdb holds only in-frame clones, not every one. Found here are 2 million to 2.5 million clones, 93% of them singletons; the top ten hold 0.39%. The sample taken for sequencing was naive CD4+ T cells from PBMCs. Subset meaning: CD45RA+ positively selected. The receptor source for this set is a man aged 18-30 years in good health. Some clones in this sample may be carry-over from other donors' samples.

The chain couples TRBV14 to TRBJ1-2; 10 positions match TRBD1. Germline CDR1 reads SGHDN; CDR2 reads FVKESK. This CDR3 has 15 residues. After removal of 2 bases from V and 7 bases from J, the junction contained 7 bases not matched to a gene. Here the CDR3 DNA reads TGTGCCAGCAGCCAATACAGACAGGGGGCTGGTGGCTACACCTTC. It encodes CASSQYRQGAGGYTF.

The chain couples TRBV7-3 to TRBJ2-1, with D tentatively TRBD2 (5 bases). The germline V gene has CDR1 SGHTA and CDR2 FQGTGA. The CDR3 runs to 17 residues. V was pared by 0 bases and J by 1 base, with 13 bases between. CDR3 DNA sequence: TGTGCCAGCAGCTTAACAGGCGCGGGTGGATCCTACAATGAGCAGTTCTTC. This codes for CASSLTGAGGSYNEQFF.

The rearrangement links TRBV30 to TRBJ2-7; a weak D match, TRBD1 (5 bases). This CDR3 is built from 14 residues. In germline, CDR1 is GTSNPN, CDR2 SVGIG (reference sequence). With 4 bases removed from V and 4 bases from J, the gap between germline ends came to 17 bases. The CDR3 sequence: CAWKDLGLGYEQYF. The CDR3 DNA reads TGTGCCTGGAAAGATCTGGGGCTAGGATACGAGCAGTACTTC.

This chain links TRBV6-6 with TRBJ2-7; 10 bases fit TRBD2. The CDR3 sequence is 15 residues long. Germline-derived CDR1 and CDR2 are MNHNY and SVGAGI (reference sequence). Trimming took 5 bases from V and 7 from J; bases not matched to a gene: 11. The CDR3 loop reads CASSMKTSGPREQYF. In nucleotides, the CDR3 is TGTGCCAGCAGTATGAAGACTAGCGGGCCTCGAGAGCAGTACTTC.

V usage is TRBV7-9 and J usage is TRBJ2-2, with TRBD1 matching over 7 bases. The J segment lost 0 bases and the V segment lost 5 bases, leaving 6 bases of the junction unmatched. Germline CDR1 is SEHNR and CDR2 is FQNEAQ (reference sequence). This CDR3 is 16 amino acids long. The CDR3 is CASSQGTAANTGELFF. DNA of the CDR3: TGTGCCAGCAGCCAGGGGACAGCCGCGAACACCGGGGAGCTGTTTTTT.

This clone was seen a handful of times. CDR3 nucleotide sequence: TGTGCCAGTAGGACGAGAGGTGGAGGCAATCAGCCCCAGCATTTT. It yields the protein CASRTRGGGNQPQHF. The chain is built from TRBV19 and TRBJ1-5, with unresolved D. The CDR3 length is 15 residues. The germline gives CDR1 LNHDA, CDR2 SQIVND (reference sequence). Trimming removed 6 bases from V and 2 bases from J, with 14 bases in between.

This clone was detected a few times. As DNA, the CDR3 is TGTGCCAGCAGACAGGCCGGATATGGCTACACCTTC. Protein: CASRQAGYGYTF. This chain uses TRBV28 with TRBJ1-2; TRBD1 might be the D (5 bases). V was trimmed by 6 bases and J by 5 bases, leaving 10 bases between them. This CDR3 comprises 12 residues. Germline loops: CDR1 MDHEN, CDR2 SYDVKM.

The V and J genes are TRBV2 and TRBJ2-1; D gene uncertain. The germline CDR1 and CDR2 sequences are SNHLY and FYNNEI. V was cut by 3 bases and J by 2 bases, with 14 bases left in between. The CDR3 consists of 16 residues. The CDR3 nucleotides are TGTGCCAGCAGTGACGTCCGGGTAGTAGCCTACAATGAGCAGTTCTTC. Its protein is CASSDVRVVAYNEQFF.

This sequence joins TRBV5-4 and TRBJ2-1; D not resolved. Germline values: CDR1 SGHNT, CDR2 YYREEE (reference sequence). The CDR3 totals 13 residues. The germline V and J ends were trimmed by 4 bases and 2 bases, with 7 bases remaining between them. CDR3 residues: CASSPATYNEQFF. CDR3 DNA: TGTGCCAGCAGCCCCGCAACCTACAATGAGCAGTTCTTC.